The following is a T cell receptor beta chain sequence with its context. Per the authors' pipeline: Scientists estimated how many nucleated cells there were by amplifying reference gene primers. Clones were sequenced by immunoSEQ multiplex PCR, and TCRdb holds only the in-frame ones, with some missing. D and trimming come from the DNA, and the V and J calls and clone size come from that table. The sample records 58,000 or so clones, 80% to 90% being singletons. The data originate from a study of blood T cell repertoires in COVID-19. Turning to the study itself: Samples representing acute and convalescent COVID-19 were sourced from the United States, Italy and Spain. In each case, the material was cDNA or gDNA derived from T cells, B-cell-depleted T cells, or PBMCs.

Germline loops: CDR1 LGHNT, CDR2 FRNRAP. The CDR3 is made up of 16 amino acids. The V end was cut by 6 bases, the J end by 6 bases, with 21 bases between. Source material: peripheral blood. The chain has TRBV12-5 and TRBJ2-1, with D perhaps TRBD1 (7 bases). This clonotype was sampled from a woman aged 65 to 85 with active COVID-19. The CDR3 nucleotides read TGTGCTAGTGGCGACCCCCAGGGGGACGGGGGCAATGAGCAGTTCTTC. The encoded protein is CASGDPQGDGGNEQFF.